There are a few counts of the clone carrying this T cell receptor (beta chain). Antigen unknown. V lost 0 bases, J lost 9 bases, and 11 bases stayed unmatched. This CDR3 has 16 amino acids. The germline V gene encodes CDR1 SGHRS and CDR2 YFSETQ. The sample comes from a study of blood T cells in healthy people across ages. As for the study in general: Capture by template switching was about one barcoded beta molecule per two T cells.

For the second PCR, which ran for roughly 7 to 11 cycles, a sample-barcoded 5' primer and a J-beta primer mix were used. Every cDNA molecule bore a tag from a template-switch adaptor containing 12 random nucleotides. One entry per CDR3 protein results from TCRdb running MiXCR on the 5' RACE reads. Here the sample spans 1.2 million to 1.5 million distinct CDR3 sequences, around two fifths being singletons. Study-wide findings and caveats: Using unsorted PBMCs precluded a conclusive naive versus antigen-experienced comparison.

The chain recombines TRBV5-1 with TRBJ2-1; TRBD2 matches at 8 bases. The clonotype was recovered from a woman aged 18-30 years in good health. The sequencing input was blood. Here the CDR3 DNA reads TGCGCCAGCAGCTTGGCCTCGGGAGGGCCGAGTTTTGAGCAGTTCTTC. It specifies CASSLASGGPSFEQFF. The whole variable domain, filled in from reference TRBV5-1 and TRBJ2-1, reads KAGVTQTPRYLIKTRGQQVTLSCSPISGHRSVSWYQQTPGQGLQFLFEYFSETQRNKGNFPGRFSGRQFSNSRSEMNVSTLELGDSALYLCASSLASGGPSFEQFFGPGTRLTVL.